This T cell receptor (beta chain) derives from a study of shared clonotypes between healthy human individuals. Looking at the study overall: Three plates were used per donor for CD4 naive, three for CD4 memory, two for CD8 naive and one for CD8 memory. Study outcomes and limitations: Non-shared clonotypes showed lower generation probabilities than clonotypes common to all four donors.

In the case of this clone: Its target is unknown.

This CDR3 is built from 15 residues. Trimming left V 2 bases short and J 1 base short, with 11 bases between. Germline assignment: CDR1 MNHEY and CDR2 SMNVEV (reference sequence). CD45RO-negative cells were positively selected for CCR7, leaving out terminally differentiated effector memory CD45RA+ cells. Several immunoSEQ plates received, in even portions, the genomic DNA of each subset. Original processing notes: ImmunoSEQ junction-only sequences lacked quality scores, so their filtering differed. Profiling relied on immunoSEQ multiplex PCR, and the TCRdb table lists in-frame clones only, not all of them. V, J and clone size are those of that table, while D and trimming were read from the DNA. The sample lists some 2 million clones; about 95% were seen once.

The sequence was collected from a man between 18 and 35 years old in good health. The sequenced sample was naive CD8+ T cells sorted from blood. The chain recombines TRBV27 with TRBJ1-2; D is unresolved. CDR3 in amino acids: CASSLARSLNYGYTF. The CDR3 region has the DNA TGTGCCAGCAGTTTAGCACGGTCCCTTAACTATGGCTACACCTTC.